The source of this TCR beta chain is a study of technical replicates of blood from several donors. Germline CDR1 reads PRHDT; CDR2 reads FYEKMQ (reference sequence). This CDR3 contains 18 residues. The V end lost 5 bases, the J end lost 1 base, and 21 bases lay between the germline ends. TCRdb's table, derived via immunoSEQ multiplex PCR, lists solely in-frame clones and lacks some. Among around 84,000 clones listed, just over 90% were seen once. This clone appeared a single time. This clonotype was obtained from a human donor in good health. The J gene is TRBJ2-1, the V gene TRBV13; possible D gene TRBD1, 6 bases. What was sequenced was T cells isolated from PBMCs. The CDR3: CASSRQGLGRGSYNEQFF. Here the CDR3 DNA reads TGTGCCAGCAGCCGGCAGGGGCTTGGCAGGGGATCCTACAATGAGCAGTTCTTC.